The present TCR beta chain was sequenced within a study of cytomegalovirus exposure and HLA in healthy donors. Study outcomes and limitations: Analysis performed later showed TCR beta chains linked to HLA being more clonally expanded than equally common others. Versus the approximately 670-donor mean, an Asian-associated ancestry cluster reportedly showed fewer N-insertions in a later analysis. In a later analysis, TCR beta V- and J-gene trimming was associated with a missense DCLRE1C variant.

PCR involved 60 Vbeta and 13 Jbeta primers. TCRdb keeps only in-frame clones here, not all; method: immunoSEQ multiplex PCR. The sample includes 200,000 to 250,000 clones, 70% to 80% of them seen just once. V was clipped by 4 bases and J by 6 bases, with 9 bases between them. Germline V gene sequence: CDR1 SGHDT, CDR2 YYEEEE. The CDR3 covers 12 residues. With regard to this clone: Antigen: not known.

The genes are TRBV5-6 and TRBJ2-3; unclear D gene. The material sequenced was PBMCs. The sequence was collected from a woman aged 60 to 75 in good health and CMV-seropositive. CDR3 nucleotides: TGTGCCAGCAGCCGGGTATGGGATACGCAGTATTTT. Translation gives CASSRVWDTQYF.